These T cell receptor beta chains were read from a single sample in a study of CD8 T cells in ankylosing spondylitis. TCRdb itself ran the 5' RACE reads through MiXCR, one entry per CDR3 protein. The data contain about 450,000 distinct CDR3 sequences, 25% to 30% of them singletons. Sequences were obtained from blood, either unsorted or a sorted T cell fraction (not recorded which). These receptors came from a male donor with ankylosing spondylitis. CDR3s include the opening cysteine and the closing phenylalanine or tryptophan. The order of the fields is CDR3 protein, CDR3 DNA, J gene, clone size, V gene, D gene. D genes are given only for firm matches. Not every row has a clone size; where given, it reads once, few, many or a size class.

CDR3: CASSEEGRGLMNTEAFF
DNA: TGTGCCAGCAGTGAAGAGGGGAGGGGGCTTATGAACACTGAAGCTTTCTTT
J: TRBJ1-1
size: .
V: TRBV6-1
D: TRBD1

CDR3: CATSREPTGGGYEQYF
DNA: TGTGCCACCAGCAGAGAGCCAACAGGGGGAGGCTACGAGCAGTACTTC
J: TRBJ2-7
size: .
V: TRBV15
D: TRBD1

CDR3: CSVQPGESSYEQYF
DNA: TGCAGTGTTCAGCCCGGGGAAAGCTCCTACGAGCAGTACTTC
J: TRBJ2-7
size: .
V: TRBV20-1
D: .

CDR3: CASSLGGGVVEQYF
DNA: TGTGCCAGCAGCTTAGGCGGGGGGGTGGTCGAGCAGTACTTC
J: TRBJ2-7
size: few
V: TRBV7-9
D: TRBD2

CDR3: CSASMGADTQYF
DNA: TGCAGTGCTAGTATGGGGGCAGATACGCAGTATTTT
J: TRBJ2-3
size: .
V: TRBV20-1
D: .

CDR3: CASSFRGTGDFSYEQYF
DNA: TGTGCCAGCAGCTTCCGGGGAACAGGGGACTTCTCCTACGAGCAGTACTTC
J: TRBJ2-7
size: .
V: TRBV7-8
D: .

CDR3: CASSAGQYGELFF
DNA: TGTGCCAGCAGTGCTGGACAATACGGGGAGCTGTTTTTT
J: TRBJ2-2
size: few
V: TRBV25-1
D: .

CDR3: CASSLAGVGDEQFF
DNA: TGTGCCAGCAGCTTGGCGGGAGTAGGTGATGAGCAGTTCTTC
J: TRBJ2-1
size: .
V: TRBV11-2
D: TRBD2

CDR3: CASSLMRAQSYEQYF
DNA: TGCGCCAGCAGCTTGATGAGGGCCCAATCCTACGAGCAGTACTTC
J: TRBJ2-7
size: .
V: TRBV5-1
D: .

CDR3: CASTPGRTNQPQHF
DNA: TGTGCCAGCACCCCCGGTAGGACCAATCAGCCCCAGCATTTT
J: TRBJ1-5
size: few
V: TRBV6-1
D: .

CDR3: CASSPAADRNTEAFF
DNA: TGTGCCAGCAGCCCAGCGGCAGATAGGAACACTGAAGCTTTCTTT
J: TRBJ1-1
size: .
V: TRBV3-1
D: .

CDR3: CASSMGSSYGYTF
DNA: TGTGCCAGTAGTATGGGCAGCTCCTATGGCTACACCTTC
J: TRBJ1-2
size: .
V: TRBV19
D: .

CDR3: CASSLDRHSGNTIYF
DNA: TGTGCCAGCAGCTTAGACAGACACTCTGGAAACACCATATATTTT
J: TRBJ1-3
size: few
V: TRBV7-9
D: .

CDR3: CASSLVSGREYNEQFF
DNA: TGTGCCAGCAGCTTAGTTAGCGGGAGGGAGTACAATGAGCAGTTCTTC
J: TRBJ2-1
size: many
V: TRBV7-8
D: TRBD2

CDR3: CASSPGTGMETQYF
DNA: TGTGCCAGCAGCCCCGGGACAGGGATGGAGACCCAGTACTTC
J: TRBJ2-5
size: few
V: TRBV11-2
D: TRBD1

CDR3: CATSDPSFRAGVGTDTQYF
DNA: TGTGCCACCAGTGATCCCTCCTTTAGGGCGGGAGTGGGCACAGATACGCAGTATTTT
J: TRBJ2-3
size: .
V: TRBV24-1
D: TRBD2

CDR3: CSAGDRTDGGYTF
DNA: TGCAGCGCCGGGGACAGAACTGACGGGGGCTACACCTTC
J: TRBJ1-2
size: few
V: TRBV29-1
D: TRBD1

CDR3: CASSQVQEKLFF
DNA: TGTGCCAGCAGCCAAGTGCAAGAAAAACTGTTTTTT
J: TRBJ1-4
size: .
V: TRBV3-1
D: .

CDR3: CASSLYRDSSNQPQHF
DNA: TGTGCCAGCAGTTTGTACCGGGACAGTAGCAATCAGCCCCAGCATTTT
J: TRBJ1-5
size: few
V: TRBV12-3/TRBV12-4
D: TRBD1

CDR3: CASAPEYNEQFF
DNA: TGTGCCAGCGCTCCAGAGTACAATGAGCAGTTCTTC
J: TRBJ2-1
size: .
V: TRBV7-9
D: .

CDR3: CASSYNGQGWGQETQYF
DNA: TGTGCCAGCAGTTACAACGGGCAGGGGTGGGGGCAAGAGACCCAGTACTTC
J: TRBJ2-5
size: many
V: TRBV6-5
D: .

CDR3: CASSFRDRSYTEAFF
DNA: TGTGCCAGCAGCTTCCGGGACAGATCTTACACTGAAGCTTTCTTT
J: TRBJ1-1
size: few
V: TRBV7-2
D: TRBD1

CDR3: CASSSLDVLAGVVETQYF
DNA: TGTGCCAGCAGCTCCCTGGATGTGTTGGCGGGAGTGGTTGAGACCCAGTACTTC
J: TRBJ2-5
size: few
V: TRBV11-1
D: TRBD2

CDR3: CATRDRGPGGQPQHF
DNA: TGTGCCACCCGGGACAGGGGGCCTGGAGGCCAGCCCCAGCATTTT
J: TRBJ1-5
size: few
V: TRBV10-3
D: TRBD1

CDR3: CGSGRANEQFF
DNA: TGCGGCAGCGGGAGGGCCAATGAGCAGTTCTTC
J: TRBJ2-1
size: .
V: TRBV20-1
D: TRBD2

CDR3: CSASGYQETQYF
DNA: TGCAGTGCCTCAGGGTACCAAGAGACCCAGTACTTC
J: TRBJ2-5
size: few
V: TRBV20-1
D: .

CDR3: CASSDIRGPGNTIYF
DNA: TGTGCCAGCAGCGATATTAGGGGTCCTGGAAACACCATATATTTT
J: TRBJ1-3
size: .
V: TRBV11-2
D: .

CDR3: CASSHNLLLDTQYF
DNA: TGTGCCAGCAGCCACAATCTCCTCCTGGATACGCAGTATTTT
J: TRBJ2-3
size: few
V: TRBV4-2
D: .

CDR3: CASSPPLGHANTGELFF
DNA: TGTGCCAGCAGCCCACCCCTTGGACACGCGAACACCGGGGAGCTGTTTTTT
J: TRBJ2-2
size: few
V: TRBV12-3/TRBV12-4
D: .

CDR3: CASSLDPANYGYTF
DNA: TGCGCCAGCAGCTTGGATCCGGCTAACTATGGCTACACCTTC
J: TRBJ1-2
size: .
V: TRBV5-1
D: .

CDR3: CAIRTSDQETQYF
DNA: TGTGCCATCAGAACTAGCGACCAAGAGACCCAGTACTTC
J: TRBJ2-5
size: .
V: TRBV10-3
D: TRBD2

CDR3: CASSERSTYEQYF
DNA: TGTGCCAGCAGTGAAAGGTCCACCTACGAGCAGTACTTC
J: TRBJ2-7
size: .
V: TRBV2
D: .

CDR3: CASSLFYTGMGNQPQHF
DNA: TGTGCCAGCAGTTTATTTTATACAGGTATGGGCAATCAGCCCCAGCATTTT
J: TRBJ1-5
size: few
V: TRBV28
D: .

CDR3: CASTPGITNTGELFF
DNA: TGTGCCAGCACACCGGGCATTACGAACACCGGGGAGCTGTTTTTT
J: TRBJ2-2
size: .
V: TRBV7-2
D: .

CDR3: CASSPPGTPSTDTQYF
DNA: TGTGCCAGCTCACCGCCCGGGACACCTAGCACAGATACGCAGTATTTT
J: TRBJ2-3
size: .
V: TRBV18
D: .

CDR3: CASSQAQEGGYGYTF
DNA: TGTGCCAGCAGCCAAGCCCAGGAGGGTGGCTATGGCTACACCTTC
J: TRBJ1-2
size: .
V: TRBV4-2
D: .

CDR3: CSARAPGQYDEKLFF
DNA: TGCAGTGCTAGGGCCCCGGGACAGTATGATGAAAAACTGTTTTTT
J: TRBJ1-4
size: few
V: TRBV20-1
D: TRBD1

CDR3: CASSAGQDYGYTF
DNA: TGTGCCAGCAGCGCGGGACAGGACTATGGCTACACCTTC
J: TRBJ1-2
size: few
V: TRBV7-2
D: TRBD1

CDR3: CASSFTPGQTEAFF
DNA: TGCGCCAGCAGCTTTACGCCAGGGCAAACTGAAGCTTTCTTT
J: TRBJ1-1
size: few
V: TRBV5-1
D: .

CDR3: CANHHHSTGAHNEQFF
DNA: TGCGCCAACCACCATCATTCGACAGGGGCGCACAATGAGCAGTTCTTC
J: TRBJ2-1
size: .
V: TRBV5-1
D: TRBD1

CDR3: CASSWTSGEQFF
DNA: TGTGCCAGCAGTTGGACTAGTGGTGAGCAGTTCTTC
J: TRBJ2-1
size: few
V: TRBV7-9
D: TRBD2

CDR3: CASSQGYSNQPQHF
DNA: TGTGCCAGCAGCCAGGGATATAGCAATCAGCCCCAGCATTTT
J: TRBJ1-5
size: few
V: TRBV12-3/TRBV12-4
D: .

CDR3: CASSEDRDPYNEQFF
DNA: TGTGCCAGCAGTGAAGACAGGGATCCCTACAATGAGCAGTTCTTC
J: TRBJ2-1
size: .
V: TRBV6-1
D: .